The source of this T cell receptor beta chain is a study of blood T cell repertoires in COVID-19. At the level of the study: The United States, Italy and Spain provided the acute and convalescent COVID-19 samples. PBMCs, B-cell-depleted T cells, or T cells were the source of the cDNA or gDNA that made up the material.

Assay: immunoSEQ multiplex PCR; the TCRdb copy retains only in-frame clones and omits some. The table records roughly 290,000 clones, about 90% of them present only once. Looked up from germline, CDR1 is SQVTM and CDR2 is ANQGSEA. This CDR3 is 18 amino acids long. Unmatched junction bases numbered 12, after V lost 5 bases and J lost 0 bases. Source material: peripheral blood. The genes are TRBV29-1 and TRBJ2-1, with 11 bases that match TRBD2. The clonotype was recovered from a woman in her fifties or sixties who had recovered from COVID-19. CDR3 DNA: TGCAGCGTTCCCCTCACCGGACTAGCGGGTTTCTCCTACAATGAGCAGTTCTTC. This gives the protein CSVPLTGLAGFSYNEQFF.